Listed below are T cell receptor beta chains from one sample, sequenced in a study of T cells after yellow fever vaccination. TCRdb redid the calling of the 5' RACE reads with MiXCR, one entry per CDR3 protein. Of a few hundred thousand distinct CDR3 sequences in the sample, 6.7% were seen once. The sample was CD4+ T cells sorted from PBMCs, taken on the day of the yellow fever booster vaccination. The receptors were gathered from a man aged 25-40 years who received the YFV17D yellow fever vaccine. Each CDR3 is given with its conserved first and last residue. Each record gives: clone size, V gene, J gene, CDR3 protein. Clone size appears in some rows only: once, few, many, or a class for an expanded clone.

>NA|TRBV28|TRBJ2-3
CASSLLAGGPRDTQYF
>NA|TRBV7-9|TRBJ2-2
CASSSGTRRTGELFF
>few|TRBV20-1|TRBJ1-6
CSARSSGQSYNSPLHF
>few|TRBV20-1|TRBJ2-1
CSAWTSGRAWFEQFF
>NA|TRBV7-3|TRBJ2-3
CASSFGTSSDTQYF
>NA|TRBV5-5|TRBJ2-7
CASSLWTTPSYEQYF
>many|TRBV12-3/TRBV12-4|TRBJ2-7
CASSVSYEQYF
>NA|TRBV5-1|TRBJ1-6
CASSPGAGVSPLHF
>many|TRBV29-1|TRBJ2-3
CSAGGDTQYF
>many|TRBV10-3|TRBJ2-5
CAIRGILQETQYF
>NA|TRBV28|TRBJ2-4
CASQRALVVSKNIQYF
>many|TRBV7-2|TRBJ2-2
CASSLVFLGELFF
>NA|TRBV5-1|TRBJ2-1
CASSFTGGPSTIYNEQFF
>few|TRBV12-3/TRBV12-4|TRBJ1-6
CASSFTGGNSPLHF
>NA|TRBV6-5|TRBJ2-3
CASSYSKYGGLTDTQYF
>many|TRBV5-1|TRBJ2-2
CASSLRGQGMAELFF
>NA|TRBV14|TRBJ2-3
CASSQDLGDTQYF
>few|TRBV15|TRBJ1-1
CATSRDPNRGSIAFF
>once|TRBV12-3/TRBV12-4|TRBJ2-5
CASSFRTSGERRMETQYF
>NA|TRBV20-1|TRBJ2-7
CSAKSELGTYEQYF
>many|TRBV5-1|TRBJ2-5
CASSLVGETQYF
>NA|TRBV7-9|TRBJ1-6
CASSWDRGPLHF
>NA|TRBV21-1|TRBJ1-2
CASSKEVDRKGYTF
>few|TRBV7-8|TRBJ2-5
CASSRQEDETQYF
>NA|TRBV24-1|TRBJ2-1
CATSDTSQAFSYNEQFF
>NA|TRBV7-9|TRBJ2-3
CASSLWQGRSTDTQYF
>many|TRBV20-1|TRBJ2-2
CSASIRGSFPANTGELFF
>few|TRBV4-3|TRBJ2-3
CASSQRPLAGVVDTQYF
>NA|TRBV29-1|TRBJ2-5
CSGYSDMGGQYF
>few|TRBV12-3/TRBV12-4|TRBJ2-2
CASSFGVNTGELFF
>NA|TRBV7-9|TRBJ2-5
CASSLGGQETKYF
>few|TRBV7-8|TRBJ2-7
CASSHGRATYEQYF